The 32 T cell receptor beta chains below all came from one sample that was sequenced in a study of spatial heterogeneity in lung cancer. General study points: Intratumoral expanded alpha and beta TCR counts were found to track tumor mutation counts.

These receptors lack a known antigen. Specified time point: sample taken at primary tumor resection. TCRdb fed the 5' RACE reads into MiXCR, producing one record per CDR3 protein. The sample has over 5,000 distinct CDR3 sequences, 7.8% seen once; the top ten hold approximately 15%. The sequenced sample was lung tumor tissue, obtained at surgery. All receptors derive from a female donor with early-stage non-small cell lung cancer.

This clonotype was counted at least ten times. The J gene is TRBJ2-2, the V gene TRBV20-1, with no clear D. V was trimmed by 5 bases and J by 1 base, leaving 11 bases between them. CDR3 size: 14 residues. CDR1 and CDR2 from the germline V gene are DFQATT and SNEGSKA (reference sequence). The CDR3 DNA is TGCAGTGCTCCTATGGATGGGAACACCGGGGAGCTGTTTTTT. Amino acid sequence: CSAPMDGNTGELFF.

By proportion, this clonotype is medium-sized. This chain joins TRBV7-3 and TRBJ1-2; 7 bases are a match to TRBD1. Looked up from germline, CDR1 is SGHTA and CDR2 is FQGTGA. Trimming cost V 5 bases and J 0 bases; bases outside gene matches: 15. CDR3 length: 18 residues. The CDR3 nucleotides read TGTGCCAGCAGCCCCCACTACGGACAGGACCCAGCTAACTATGGCTACACCTTC. This encodes CASSPHYGQDPANYGYTF.

This clonotype was recorded many times. V usage is TRBV3-1 and J usage is TRBJ1-1, with D unresolved. V lost 2 bases to trimming and J lost 0 bases, with 7 bases between them. This CDR3 region has 14 residues. Looked up from germline, CDR1 is LGHDT and CDR2 is YNNKEL (reference sequence). The CDR3 sequence is CASSQPGMNTEAFF. CDR3 nucleotide sequence: TGTGCCAGCAGCCAACCGGGGATGAACACTGAAGCTTTCTTT.

The V call is TRBV28, the J call TRBJ2-2; D ambiguous. The germline gives CDR1 MDHEN, CDR2 SYDVKM. Trimming took off 7 bases at V and 1 base at J, with 10 bases between the two ends. This CDR3 has 14 amino acids. CDR3 loop: CASMKSLNTGELFF. The DNA for the CDR3 is TGTGCCAGCATGAAGTCGCTGAACACCGGGGAGCTGTTTTTT.

This clonotype was seen many times. The chain is built from TRBV11-2 and TRBJ1-6; no reliable D call. The ends were cut back, 7 bases at V and 5 bases at J, with 15 bases in the middle. The CDR3 contains 15 residues. Germline lookup yields CDR1 SGHAT and CDR2 FQNNGV. The CDR3 nucleotides read TGTGCCAGCACGCCGAATCGGCAGAATAATTCACCCCTCCACTTT. Protein sequence: CASTPNRQNNSPLHF.

This clonotype was counted between two and nine times. V gene TRBV20-1 combines with J gene TRBJ2-2, with 7 bases lining up with TRBD2. Losses at the gene ends were 0 bases for V and 0 bases for J; bases not matched to a gene: 4. The CDR3 sequence is 16 residues long. Germline CDR1 DFQATT, CDR2 SNEGSKA (reference sequence). CDR3 amino acids: CSARDLSGANTGELFF. DNA of the CDR3: TGCAGTGCTAGAGATCTGAGCGGGGCGAACACCGGGGAGCTGTTTTTT.

Ten or more counts support this clonotype. V gene TRBV6-2 or TRBV6-3 combines with J gene TRBJ2-3; D may be TRBD2 (5 bases). Deletions cut 0 bases from V and 0 bases from J, with 10 bases between. Germline V gene lookup returns CDR1 MNHEY and CDR2 SVGEGT. This CDR3 spans 16 amino acids. CDR3 in amino acids: CASSYSLEASTDTQYF. The CDR3 DNA sequence: TGTGCCAGCAGTTACTCCTTGGAGGCAAGCACAGATACGCAGTATTTT.

The chain combines TRBV3-1 with TRBJ2-7; possible D gene TRBD2, 6 bases. The CDR3 spans 14 residues. Germline values: CDR1 LGHDT, CDR2 YNNKEL (reference sequence). The ends were cut back, 6 bases at V and 7 bases at J, with 19 bases in the middle. The CDR3 nucleotides read TGTGCCAGCAGGGAGGGCGGGACGACTGAAGAGCAGTACTTC. Amino acids: CASREGGTTEEQYF.

In this sample, this clonotype turned up many times. The CDR3 spells CASSPWGGGAPETQYF. For the CDR3, the DNA is TGTGCCAGCAGCCCATGGGGCGGGGGGGCCCCAGAGACCCAGTACTTC. J is TRBJ2-5 and V is TRBV9, with TRBD2 matching 9 bases. V was pared by 4 bases and J by 4 bases, with 11 bases of the junction left unmatched. From germline, CDR1 is SGDLS and CDR2 YYNGEE. The CDR3 loop spans 16 amino acids.

In its sample, this clonotype is medium-sized. V usage is TRBV6-2 or TRBV6-3 and J usage is TRBJ2-2; 8 bases align to TRBD2. Germline values: CDR1 MNHEY, CDR2 SVGEGT. The V gene end was trimmed by 6 bases and the J gene end by 6 bases; junction bases not matched to a gene: 6. The CDR3 covers 14 residues. The CDR3 loop reads CASRPTGGAGELFF. The CDR3 region has the DNA TGTGCCAGCAGACCAACGGGAGGGGCCGGGGAGCTGTTTTTT.

This clonotype was observed at least ten times. The chain links TRBV7-2 to TRBJ2-7; 7 nucleotides line up with TRBD2. Germline V lookup: CDR1 SGHTA, CDR2 FQGNSA. The CDR3 length is 13 residues. The junction had 2 bases not matched to a gene; V was cut back by 3 bases and J by 3 bases. The chain's CDR3 is CASSFGGGYEQYF. The CDR3 bases are TGTGCCAGCAGCTTTGGCGGGGGCTACGAGCAGTACTTC.

This clonotype has a count of ten or more. V usage is TRBV10-3 and J usage is TRBJ2-1; 9 bases line up with TRBD2. The CDR3 has 16 amino acids. The germline V gene has CDR1 ENHRY and CDR2 SYGVKD. Trimming took 4 bases from V and 9 from J; bases not matched to a gene: 13. The CDR3 DNA reads TGTGCCATCAGTGTGGGGGGGACTAGCAGCGTCGGTGAGCAGTTCTTC. Translating it yields CAISVGGTSSVGEQFF.

This sequence joins TRBV20-1 and TRBJ2-5; D unresolved. V was cut by 1 base and J by 1 base, with 7 bases left in between. The length of the CDR3 is 13 residues. Germline CDR1 DFQATT, CDR2 SNEGSKA (reference sequence). As DNA, the CDR3 is TGCAGTGCTAGAGGTGGTGGCCAAGAGACCCAGTACTTC. Residues: CSARGGGQETQYF.

In its sample, this clonotype was seen a few times. The chain employs TRBV20-1 and TRBJ2-2, with 9 bases that match TRBD2. The CDR3 is 15 residues long. Trimming took 1 base from V and 4 from J; bases not matched to a gene: 4. The germline V gene encodes CDR1 DFQATT and CDR2 SNEGSKA (reference sequence). CDR3: CSARVAGGPTGELFF. DNA for the CDR3: TGCAGTGCTAGAGTTGCGGGAGGGCCCACCGGGGAGCTGTTTTTT.

This clonotype was seen many times. The rearrangement links TRBV7-6 to TRBJ1-5, with D hard to call. There are 13 residues in the CDR3. The germline V and J ends were trimmed by 0 bases and 7 bases, with 7 bases remaining between them. The V gene's germline CDR1 is SGHVS and CDR2 FNYEAQ. The CDR3 coding sequence is TGTGCCAGCAGCTTAGCTAAGGACCAGCCCCAGCATTTT. This codes for CASSLAKDQPQHF.

At least ten counts were recorded for this clonotype. The rearrangement links TRBV5-6 to TRBJ1-2, with a weak D call TRBD1 (6 bases). The germline gives CDR1 SGHDT, CDR2 YYEEEE. The V end was cut by 4 bases, the J end by 8 bases, with 12 bases between. The CDR3 extends over 12 amino acids. The CDR3 loop reads CASSTGQPGYTF. The CDR3 DNA reads TGTGCCAGCAGCACAGGACAGCCAGGCTACACCTTC.

This clonotype was counted a few times. The rearrangement joins TRBV7-8 to TRBJ1-5; tentatively, D is TRBD1 (6 bases). Germline V gene sequence: CDR1 SGHVS, CDR2 FQNEAQ. The V and J ends lost 5 bases and 2 bases respectively, with 16 bases between them. The CDR3 length is 16 residues. The CDR3 sequence is CASSTRGGEGNQPQHF. CDR3 nucleotide sequence: TGTGCCAGCAGCACCAGGGGAGGGGAGGGCAATCAGCCCCAGCATTTT. The full variable domain, its missing parts supplied by reference TRBV7-8 and TRBJ1-5, is GAGVSQSPRYKVAKRGQDVALRCDPISGHVSLFWYQQALGQGPEFLTYFQNEAQLDKSGLPSDRFFAERPEGSVSTLKIQRTQQEDSAVYLCASSTRGGEGNQPQHFGDGTRLSIL.

Judged by abundance, this clonotype is medium-sized. The V and J genes are TRBV20-1 and TRBJ2-4, with a weak D call TRBD2 (6 bases). Germline CDR1 is DFQATT and CDR2 is SNEGSKA (reference sequence). V lost 7 bases, J lost 7 bases, and 14 bases lay in between. The CDR3 is 12 amino acids. Written as DNA, the CDR3 is TGCAGTGTTAACCCTGGGGGGAACATTCAGTACTTC. Translating it yields CSVNPGGNIQYF.

The chain uses TRBV5-6 and TRBJ2-5, with D unresolved. Trimming left V 1 base short and J 0 bases short, with 10 bases between. There are 15 residues in the CDR3. In germline, CDR1 is SGHDT, CDR2 YYEEEE. This CDR3 is CASSLQTTHQETQYF. The CDR3 DNA is TGTGCCAGCAGCTTGCAGACAACCCACCAAGAGACCCAGTACTTC.

This sequence joins TRBV9 and TRBJ1-1; D is possibly TRBD1 (6 bases). The CDR3 is 17 residues long. Trimming shortened V by 3 bases and J by 0 bases, and 18 bases separated the two germline ends. Germline CDR1 is SGDLS and CDR2 is YYNGEE. As DNA, the CDR3 is TGTGCCAGCAGCGCTAGAGCCCGCGGGACACTGAACACTGAAGCTTTCTTT. As protein: CASSARARGTLNTEAFF.

This clonotype was counted at least ten times. The V gene is TRBV5-1, the J gene TRBJ2-1; tentatively, D is TRBD1 (6 bases). Trimming took off 2 bases at V and 8 bases at J, with 8 bases between the two ends. Germline loops: CDR1 SGHRS, CDR2 YFSETQ. This CDR3 contains 12 residues. The CDR3 region has the DNA TGCGCCAGCAGCTTACCAGGGGATGAGCAGTTCTTC. This translates into CASSLPGDEQFF.

The V and J genes are TRBV10-3 and TRBJ2-3; TRBD2 is a possible D gene (6 bases). Trimming removed 2 bases from V and 7 bases from J, with 22 bases in between. The germline V gene has CDR1 ENHRY and CDR2 SYGVKD. CDR3 length: 17 amino acids. CDR3 protein: CAISEPASALAPYTQYF. CDR3 in DNA: TGTGCCATCAGTGAGCCTGCTAGCGCCCTAGCTCCATATACGCAGTATTTT.

Judged by abundance, this clonotype is medium-sized (0.01 to 0.1%). This chain uses TRBV11-2 with TRBJ2-7; TRBD2 is a possible D gene (6 bases). The germline V gene encodes CDR1 SGHAT and CDR2 FQNNGV. Between the trimmed V and J ends, which lost 3 bases and 7 bases, there was a span of 19 bases. The length of the CDR3 is 15 residues. The chain's CDR3 is CASSLEGPLGGEQYF. CDR3 coding DNA: TGTGCCAGCAGCTTGGAGGGACCCCTGGGTGGGGAGCAGTACTTC.

This clonotype is classed as large (0.1 to 1%). This chain links TRBV4-3 with TRBJ1-5; a possible D gene is TRBD1 (5 bases). CDR1 is LGHNA, CDR2 YSLEER, per germline. This CDR3 is 14 amino acids long. Trimming cost V 0 bases and J 15 bases, with 18 bases left between them. In DNA, the CDR3 is TGCGCCAGCAGCCAAGATATGGTCGACAGCAATCTGCATTTT. Translation gives CASSQDMVDSNLHF.

The sample holds many counts of this clonotype. This chain uses TRBV7-2 with TRBJ2-1, with D unresolved. Germline CDR1 and CDR2: SGHTA and FQGNSA. This CDR3 contains 13 residues. V was clipped by 0 bases and J by 5 bases, with 5 bases between them. The CDR3 is CASSLARNNEQFF. The CDR3 DNA is TGTGCCAGCAGCTTAGCCCGAAACAATGAGCAGTTCTTC.

This clonotype was recorded many times. The rearrangement uses TRBV20-1 and TRBJ1-2; TRBD1 might be the D (5 bases). V gave up 5 bases and J gave up 5 bases, with 12 bases separating them. The CDR3 runs to 12 residues. Germline CDR1 reads DFQATT; CDR2 reads SNEGSKA (reference sequence). The CDR3 reads CSAWDLEYGYTF. For the CDR3, the DNA is TGCAGTGCTTGGGACCTGGAATATGGCTACACCTTC.

This clonotype was counted ten times or more. V usage is TRBV20-1 and J usage is TRBJ2-5; tentative D call: TRBD1 (6 bases). V was pared by 1 base and J by 2 bases, with 11 bases between. Germline V CDR1 and CDR2: DFQATT, SNEGSKA (reference sequence). There are 14 residues in the CDR3. The CDR3 region is CSARVARGQETQYF. The CDR3 DNA reads TGCAGTGCTAGAGTGGCCAGGGGACAAGAGACCCAGTACTTC.

The J gene is TRBJ1-6, the V gene TRBV6-2 or TRBV6-3; D not certain. Germline-derived CDR1 and CDR2 are MNHEY and SVGEGT. The CDR3 consists of 16 residues. V was pared by 4 bases and J by 4 bases, with 14 bases between. The CDR3 spells CASSFQPMNYNSPLHF. The CDR3 DNA sequence: TGTGCCAGCAGTTTCCAGCCGATGAATTATAATTCACCCCTCCACTTT.

This clonotype was seen a few times. The genes are TRBV21-1 and TRBJ2-7; the table's D call TRBD2 went unverified against the DNA. TRBV21-1 is shown as a pseudogene. This CDR3 is built from 15 residues. CDR3 in DNA: TGTGCCAGCAGCAATGATACTAGCGGGTCCCACGAGCAGTACTTC. Its protein product is CASSNDTSGSHEQYF.

Relative to its sample, this clonotype is medium-sized. CDR3 sequence reads: CASSFLAGTEQYF. CDR3 sequence (DNA): TGTGCCAGCAGTTTCCTAGCGGGAACTGAGCAGTACTTC. This rearrangement joins TRBV28 to TRBJ2-7; 9 bases match TRBD2. This CDR3 spans 13 amino acids. V gave up 3 bases and J gave up 7 bases; unmatched junction bases: 4. Germline V CDR1 and CDR2: MDHEN, SYDVKM.

The table lists this clonotype with many counts. The genes are TRBV7-2 and TRBJ2-2; no definite D call. Germline V gives CDR1 SGHTA, CDR2 FQGNSA. V was shortened by 2 bases and J by 4 bases, with 5 bases between the two germline ends. This CDR3 is 13 amino acids long. In DNA form, the CDR3 reads TGTGCCAGCAGCTTAACCAGCACCGGGGAGCTGTTTTTT. It is translated as CASSLTSTGELFF.

This clonotype is medium-sized within its sample. CDR3 protein: CALHPGVAASGYTF. CDR3 sequence (DNA): TGTGCCTTACACCCGGGGGTTGCGGCATCTGGCTACACCTTC. This rearrangement joins TRBV7-2 to TRBJ1-2; D might be TRBD1 (5 bases). Germline lookup yields CDR1 SGHTA and CDR2 FQGNSA. The CDR3 covers 14 residues. Deletions cut 11 bases from V and 7 bases from J, with 23 bases between.